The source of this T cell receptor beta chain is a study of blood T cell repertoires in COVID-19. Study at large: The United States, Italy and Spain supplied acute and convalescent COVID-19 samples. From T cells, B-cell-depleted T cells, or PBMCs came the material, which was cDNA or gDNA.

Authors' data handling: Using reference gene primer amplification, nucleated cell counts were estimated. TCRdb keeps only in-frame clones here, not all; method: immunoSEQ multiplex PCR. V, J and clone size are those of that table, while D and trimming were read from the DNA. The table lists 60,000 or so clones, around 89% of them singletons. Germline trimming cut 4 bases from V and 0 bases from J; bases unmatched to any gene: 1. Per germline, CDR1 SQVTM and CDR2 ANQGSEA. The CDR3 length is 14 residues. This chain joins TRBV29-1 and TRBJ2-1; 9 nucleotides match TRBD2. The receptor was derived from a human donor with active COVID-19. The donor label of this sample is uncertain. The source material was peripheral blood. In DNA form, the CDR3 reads TGCAGCGTTGCTAGCGGGGCCTCCTACAATGAGCAGTTCTTC. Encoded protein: CSVASGASYNEQFF.